This is a list of T cell receptor beta chains from one sample in a study of blood T cell repertoires in COVID-19. TCRdb's table, derived via immunoSEQ multiplex PCR, lists solely in-frame clones and lacks some. The table has about 260,000 clones, 88% seen once; the top ten hold about 0.64%. Sequencing was carried out using peripheral blood. The receptors were gathered from a human donor in a cohort sampled during active COVID-19. CDR3s include the opening cysteine and the closing phenylalanine or tryptophan. Fields, in order: V gene, J gene, D gene, clone size, CDR3 protein, CDR3 DNA. The D gene is left open where the match is weak. Clone size appears in some rows only: once, few, many, or a class for an expanded clone.

v_gene: TRBV30; j_gene: TRBJ2-7; d_gene: -; abundance: few; CDR3aa: CAWSVLDTLTYEQYF; CDR3nt: TGTGCCTGGAGTGTACTGGACACCCTGACCTACGAGCAGTACTTC
v_gene: TRBV19; j_gene: TRBJ1-5; d_gene: TRBD1; abundance: -; CDR3aa: CASSPTGFNQPQHF; CDR3nt: TGTGCCAGTAGCCCGACAGGGTTCAATCAGCCCCAGCATTTT
v_gene: TRBV3-1/TRBV3-2; j_gene: TRBJ2-5; d_gene: TRBD2; abundance: -; CDR3aa: CASSQAGRGGQETQYF; CDR3nt: TGTGCCAGCAGCCAAGCCGGGCGGGGGGGCCAAGAGACCCAGTACTTC
v_gene: TRBV21-1; j_gene: TRBJ1-1; d_gene: -; abundance: once; CDR3aa: CASSNKKRRNTFF; CDR3nt: TGTGCCAGCAGCAATAAAAAGAGGCGGAACACTTTCTTT
v_gene: TRBV19; j_gene: TRBJ1-1; d_gene: -; abundance: once; CDR3aa: CATWTSQGEAFF; CDR3nt: TGTGCCACTTGGACTTCACAGGGTGAAGCTTTCTTT
v_gene: TRBV4-1; j_gene: TRBJ1-6; d_gene: -; abundance: -; CDR3aa: CASSTSGESPLHF; CDR3nt: TGCGCCAGCAGCACCAGCGGGGAATCACCCCTCCACTTT
v_gene: TRBV28; j_gene: TRBJ2-1; d_gene: -; abundance: -; CDR3aa: CACTQGHYLSGEQFF; CDR3nt: TGTGCCTGCACCCAGGGACACTATTTGAGCGGTGAGCAGTTCTTC
v_gene: TRBV20-1; j_gene: TRBJ2-7; d_gene: -; abundance: -; CDR3aa: CSALKGTEQYF; CDR3nt: TGCAGTGCTCTAAAGGGGACAGAGCAGTACTTC
v_gene: TRBV13; j_gene: TRBJ2-6; d_gene: -; abundance: -; CDR3aa: CASSTLTGGPNVLTF; CDR3nt: TGTGCCAGCAGCACCCTTACCGGGGGGCCTAACGTCCTGACTTTC
v_gene: TRBV6-2/TRBV6-3; j_gene: TRBJ1-1; d_gene: TRBD1; abundance: -; CDR3aa: CASTPGQGHWNTEAFF; CDR3nt: TGTGCCAGCACCCCGGGACAGGGTCATTGGAACACTGAAGCTTTCTTT
v_gene: TRBV3-1/TRBV3-2; j_gene: TRBJ2-7; d_gene: TRBD2; abundance: -; CDR3aa: CASSPRVGTSGFSYEQYF; CDR3nt: TGTGCCAGCAGCCCTCGAGTAGGGACTAGCGGGTTTTCCTACGAGCAGTACTTC
v_gene: TRBV6-5; j_gene: TRBJ1-1; d_gene: TRBD1; abundance: -; CDR3aa: CASRVTGENTEAFF; CDR3nt: TGTGCCAGCAGGGTTACAGGGGAGAACACTGAAGCTTTCTTT
v_gene: TRBV7-2; j_gene: TRBJ2-7; d_gene: TRBD1; abundance: -; CDR3aa: CASSLDRDRDYEQYF; CDR3nt: TGTGCCAGCAGCTTAGACCGGGACAGGGACTACGAGCAGTACTTC
v_gene: TRBV7-3; j_gene: TRBJ2-1; d_gene: TRBD2; abundance: -; CDR3aa: CASSSNSGTYNEQFF; CDR3nt: TGTGCCAGCAGCAGTAATAGCGGGACCTACAATGAGCAGTTCTTC
v_gene: TRBV25-1; j_gene: TRBJ1-2; d_gene: -; abundance: -; CDR3aa: CASSEIDEGIYGYTF; CDR3nt: TGTGCCAGCAGTGAAATAGACGAGGGCATTTATGGCTACACCTTC
v_gene: TRBV7-2; j_gene: TRBJ1-2; d_gene: -; abundance: -; CDR3aa: CASSLDRDLGYTF; CDR3nt: TGTGCCAGCAGCTTAGACAGGGATCTTGGCTACACCTTC
v_gene: TRBV24-1; j_gene: TRBJ1-3; d_gene: TRBD1; abundance: -; CDR3aa: CATSERGTVGDTIYF; CDR3nt: TGTGCCACCAGTGAACGTGGGACAGTTGGAGACACCATATATTTT
v_gene: TRBV6-5; j_gene: TRBJ2-7; d_gene: TRBD1; abundance: -; CDR3aa: CASRDRDSSYEQYF; CDR3nt: TGTGCCAGCAGGGACCGGGACAGCTCCTACGAGCAGTACTTC
v_gene: TRBV7-3; j_gene: TRBJ2-1; d_gene: TRBD2; abundance: once; CDR3aa: CASSNSGRGGEQFF; CDR3nt: TGTGCCAGCAGTAACAGCGGGAGAGGCGGCGAGCAGTTCTTC
v_gene: TRBV7-9; j_gene: TRBJ2-7; d_gene: TRBD2; abundance: -; CDR3aa: CASTSASGTIVHEQYF; CDR3nt: TGTGCCAGCACCTCGGCTAGCGGGACGATAGTCCACGAGCAGTACTTC
v_gene: TRBV9; j_gene: TRBJ1-5; d_gene: -; abundance: -; CDR3aa: CASSVGTGNQPQHF; CDR3nt: TGTGCCAGCAGCGTAGGGACTGGTAATCAGCCCCAGCATTTT
v_gene: TRBV28; j_gene: TRBJ1-1; d_gene: TRBD1; abundance: -; CDR3aa: CASSFEVTGGEHTEAFF; CDR3nt: TGTGCCAGCAGTTTTGAAGTGACAGGGGGCGAGCACACTGAAGCTTTCTTT
v_gene: TRBV6-5; j_gene: TRBJ1-5; d_gene: -; abundance: -; CDR3aa: CASSYSQESNQPQHF; CDR3nt: TGTGCCAGCAGTTACTCCCAAGAGAGCAATCAGCCCCAGCATTTT
v_gene: TRBV5-6; j_gene: TRBJ2-1; d_gene: TRBD1; abundance: -; CDR3aa: CASSLKGQGARYEQFF; CDR3nt: TGTGCCAGCAGTTTGAAGGGACAGGGGGCAAGGTATGAGCAGTTCTTC
v_gene: TRBV29-1; j_gene: TRBJ1-1; d_gene: -; abundance: -; CDR3aa: CSVQGNMDTEAFF; CDR3nt: TGCAGCGTCCAGGGGAACATGGACACTGAAGCTTTCTTT
v_gene: TRBV7-9; j_gene: TRBJ1-3; d_gene: -; abundance: -; CDR3aa: CASSLVVTGSGNTIYF; CDR3nt: TGTGCCAGCAGCTTAGTAGTGACGGGGTCTGGAAACACCATATATTTT
v_gene: TRBV19; j_gene: TRBJ2-3; d_gene: TRBD2; abundance: -; CDR3aa: CATSSGRASDTQYF; CDR3nt: TGTGCCACCTCAAGCGGGAGGGCGTCAGATACGCAGTATTTT
v_gene: TRBV11-3; j_gene: TRBJ2-3; d_gene: -; abundance: -; CDR3aa: CASSLALDSSTDTQYF; CDR3nt: TGTGCCAGCAGCTTAGCGTTGGACTCTAGCACAGATACGCAGTATTTT
v_gene: TRBV21-1; j_gene: TRBJ1-1; d_gene: -; abundance: -; CDR3aa: CASSSSWGMNTEAFF; CDR3nt: TGTGCCAGCAGCAGCTCGTGGGGCATGAACACTGAAGCTTTCTTT
v_gene: TRBV7-9; j_gene: TRBJ2-7; d_gene: TRBD1; abundance: -; CDR3aa: CASGELVGQAYEQYF; CDR3nt: TGTGCCAGCGGCGAACTAGTGGGACAGGCTTACGAGCAGTACTTC
v_gene: TRBV6-2/TRBV6-3; j_gene: TRBJ1-1; d_gene: -; abundance: -; CDR3aa: CASSYTGWNTEAFF; CDR3nt: TGTGCCAGCAGTTACACAGGGTGGAACACTGAAGCTTTCTTT
v_gene: TRBV4-3; j_gene: TRBJ1-1; d_gene: TRBD1; abundance: -; CDR3aa: CASSQTGFTEAFF; CDR3nt: TGCGCCAGCAGCCAGACAGGGTTCACTGAAGCTTTCTTT
v_gene: TRBV14; j_gene: TRBJ2-7; d_gene: TRBD1; abundance: -; CDR3aa: CASSQGGDRVYGEQYF; CDR3nt: TGTGCCAGCAGCCAAGGAGGGGACAGGGTGTACGGCGAGCAGTACTTC
v_gene: TRBV5-1; j_gene: TRBJ2-7; d_gene: TRBD2; abundance: -; CDR3aa: CASSFRSAGLAGEEGYEQYF; CDR3nt: TGCGCCAGCAGCTTTCGGTCGGCAGGACTAGCGGGAGAAGAAGGCTACGAGCAGTACTTC
v_gene: TRBV4-2; j_gene: TRBJ2-7; d_gene: -; abundance: -; CDR3aa: CASSQPQASYEQYF; CDR3nt: TGTGCCAGCAGCCAACCGCAGGCCAGCTACGAGCAGTACTTC
v_gene: TRBV2; j_gene: TRBJ2-7; d_gene: -; abundance: few; CDR3aa: CASRVSLWSF; CDR3nt: TGTGCCAGCAGAGTTAGCCTGTGGTCCTTC
v_gene: TRBV7-8; j_gene: TRBJ1-2; d_gene: -; abundance: -; CDR3aa: CASSSGALFYGYTF; CDR3nt: TGTGCCAGCAGCTCTGGGGCTCTTTTCTATGGCTACACCTTC
v_gene: TRBV19; j_gene: TRBJ1-2; d_gene: TRBD1; abundance: -; CDR3aa: CASSVNTGGDYGYTF; CDR3nt: TGTGCCAGTAGTGTAAATACAGGGGGCGACTATGGCTACACCTTC
v_gene: TRBV23-1; j_gene: TRBJ1-5; d_gene: -; abundance: few; CDR3aa: CASSQLAGTQPQHF; CDR3nt: TGCGCCAGCAGTCAATTGGCGGGGACTCAGCCCCAGCATTTT
v_gene: TRBV7-2; j_gene: TRBJ2-4; d_gene: -; abundance: -; CDR3aa: CASSIEVRVGRAKNIQYF; CDR3nt: TGTGCCAGCAGTATAGAAGTTAGGGTGGGGCGAGCCAAAAACATTCAGTACTTC
v_gene: TRBV24-1; j_gene: TRBJ2-2; d_gene: TRBD1; abundance: -; CDR3aa: CATSAGTGRTGELFF; CDR3nt: TGTGCCACCAGTGCCGGGACAGGGAGGACCGGGGAGCTGTTTTTT
v_gene: TRBV10-2; j_gene: TRBJ2-7; d_gene: TRBD1; abundance: -; CDR3aa: CASSDRDRSYEQYF; CDR3nt: TGCGCCAGCAGTGATAGGGACAGGTCCTACGAGCAGTACTTC
v_gene: TRBV29-1; j_gene: TRBJ1-4; d_gene: -; abundance: -; CDR3aa: CSALDEKLFF; CDR3nt: TGCAGCGCCCTAGATGAAAAACTGTTTTTT
v_gene: TRBV11-2; j_gene: TRBJ2-7; d_gene: -; abundance: once; CDR3aa: CASSLDDLEQYF; CDR3nt: TGTGCCAGCAGCTTAGATGACTTAGAGCAGTACTTC